The present entry profiles one T cell receptor beta chain with its context. Trimming removed 1 base from V and 8 bases from J, with 14 bases in between. Germline CDR1 is LGHNA and CDR2 is YNFKEQ. The CDR3 sequence is 15 residues long. Stated treatment: randomized to nivolumab then ipilimumab (arm A) or the reverse (arm B). Sorted cells were live CD3+CD8+, lacking CD19 and CD56, from PBMCs. The data derive from a study of sequential checkpoint blockade in melanoma. About the study: First-line arms were nivolumab then ipilimumab, or the reverse, randomized 1:1.

This table comes from immunoSEQ multiplex PCR, and its TCRdb copy is limited to in-frame clones, with some not included. The table includes 6,000 to 6,500 clones, approximately 51% detected once. This sequence was found in a human donor with melanoma. Sequenced material: CD8+ T cells sorted from blood (inferred from file names), taken from a patient given nivolumab and ipilimumab in sequence. This sequence joins TRBV4-2 and TRBJ1-4; D unresolved. The CDR3: CASSQVRGSGEKLFF. The CDR3, as DNA: TGTGCCAGCAGCCAAGTACGAGGAAGTGGGGAAAAACTGTTTTTT.